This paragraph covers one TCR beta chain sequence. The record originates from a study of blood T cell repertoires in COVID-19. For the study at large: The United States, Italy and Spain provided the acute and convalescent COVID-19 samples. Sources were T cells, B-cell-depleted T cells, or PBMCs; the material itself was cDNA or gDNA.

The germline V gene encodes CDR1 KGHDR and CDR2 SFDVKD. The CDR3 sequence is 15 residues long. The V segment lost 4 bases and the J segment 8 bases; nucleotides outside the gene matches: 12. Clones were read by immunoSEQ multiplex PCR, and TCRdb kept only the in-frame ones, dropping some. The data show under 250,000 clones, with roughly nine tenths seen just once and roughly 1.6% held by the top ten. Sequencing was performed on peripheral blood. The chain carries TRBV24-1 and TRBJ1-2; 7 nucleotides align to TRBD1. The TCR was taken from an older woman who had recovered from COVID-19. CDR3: CATSDSTTGFGGYTF. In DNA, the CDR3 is TGTGCCACCAGTGACTCTACGACAGGGTTCGGGGGCTACACCTTC.